Included here is one T cell receptor beta chain sequence, with context. Its cognate antigen is unknown. Profiled with immunoSEQ multiplex PCR; TCRdb holds only in-frame clones, not every one. The data contain 1,500 to 2,000 clones, 75% to 80% of them singletons. Macro-dissection enriched premalignant or tumor cells before nucleic acid extraction. The germline CDR1 and CDR2 sequences are SGHDT and YYEEEE. Trimming pared 0 bases from V and 0 bases from J, leaving 10 bases between. The CDR3 spans 15 residues. The entry originates in a study of immune evolution from preneoplasia to lung adenocarcinoma. About the research overall: HLA loss of heterozygosity: around 6.5% AIS, about 15% MIA, around 35% ADC, none AAH.

Regarding the study as a whole: Compared with EGFR-mutant or double wild-type lesions, KRAS-mutant nodules were more clonal. Later-stage lesions appeared to have more T cells, more diversity, less clonality.

The receptor was derived from a person aged 65 to 79 with lung adenocarcinoma. Sequenced: FFPE atypical adenomatous hyperplasia tissue from the lung. Subset here: atypical adenomatous hyperplasia (AAH), lung preneoplasia. The chain employs TRBV5-6 and TRBJ2-7, with D possibly TRBD1 on 5 matching bases. CDR3 DNA sequence: TGTGCCAGCAGCTTGGAGTTAGGGGTCTCCTACGAGCAGTACTTC. Its protein product is CASSLELGVSYEQYF.